A single count supports the clone carrying this TCR beta chain. The antigen is not known. Roughly 1.8 micrograms of genomic DNA (from cryopreserved PBMCs) were used for TCR beta libraries. The assay was immunoSEQ multiplex PCR, and TCRdb's table has in-frame clones only and misses some. Counted here are about 140,000 clones, approximately 90% occurring once; the ten biggest clones make up approximately 10%. This sample was included in a study of cytotoxic CD8 clonotypes in ibrutinib-treated CLL. Findings of the study overall: Rising at ibrutinib response, clonality subsequently fell back toward baseline at progression. Public clonotypes, found uncommonly, either contracted or stayed stable on treatment.

The CDR3 length is 16 residues. Trimming shortened V by 5 bases and J by 6 bases, and 23 bases separated the two germline ends. Germline values: CDR1 MDHEN, CDR2 SYDVKM. The clonotype originates from a human donor with chronic lymphocytic leukemia. This specimen was PBMCs, taken after 12 months of ibrutinib treatment. The genes are TRBV28 and TRBJ2-7, with a weak D call TRBD2 (5 bases). The CDR3 bases are TGTGCCAGCAGTCCACCCCCCCCGGGAAGGGTCGGCGAGCAGTACTTC. Amino acid sequence: CASSPPPPGRVGEQYF.